These T cell receptor beta chains were read from a single sample in a study of OX40 agonist ivuxolimab in advanced cancers. The protocol was immunoSEQ multiplex PCR, while the TCRdb copy is restricted to in-frame clones and leaves out a portion. The profile shows about 24,000 clones, over 80% of them singletons. The source was CD4+ or CD8+ T cells sorted from blood, collected in a trial of the OX40 agonist ivuxolimab. The receptors come from an adult with an advanced solid tumor such as melanoma, head and neck, liver or kidney cancer. Both conserved end residues are part of each CDR3. The order of the fields is V gene, D gene, J gene, clone size, CDR3 protein, CDR3 DNA. A D gene is named only where the DNA matches it firmly. The listing skips clone size in some rows; elsewhere it reads once, few, many or a size class.

TRBV2	TRBD1	TRBJ2-4	-	CASSEGPGGAKNIQYF	TGTGCCAGCAGTGAAGGTCCAGGGGGAGCCAAAAACATTCAGTACTTC
TRBV6-5	TRBD1	TRBJ1-1	-	CASSRQGRDTEAFF	TGTGCCAGCAGCCGACAGGGGCGCGACACTGAAGCTTTCTTT
TRBV7-8	-	TRBJ1-1	once	CASSLAGAGMNTEAFF	TGTGCCAGCAGCTTAGCGGGGGCCGGGATGAACACTGAAGCTTTCTTT
TRBV5-1	TRBD2	TRBJ2-3	-	CASSFSGSNKDTQYF	TGCGCCAGCAGCTTTAGCGGGAGTAATAAAGATACGCAGTATTTT
TRBV7-2	TRBD2	TRBJ2-3	-	CASNLRGGQGADTQYF	TGTGCCAGCAACTTACGCGGGGGGCAGGGCGCAGATACGCAGTATTTT
TRBV11-2	-	TRBJ2-2	-	CASRRGDGTNTGELFF	TGTGCCAGCAGGCGGGGTGACGGAACGAACACCGGGGAGCTGTTTTTT
TRBV15	-	TRBJ2-3	once	CATSRDRVGEQYF	TGTGCCACCAGCAGAGATCGGGTCGGTGAGCAGTATTTT
TRBV4-1	-	TRBJ1-2	-	CASSQDRARVVDGYTF	TGCGCCAGCAGCCAAGATAGAGCCAGGGTAGTGGATGGCTACACCTTC
TRBV7-9	TRBD1	TRBJ2-7	-	CASSQVSGDSYYEQYF	TGTGCCAGCAGCCAAGTAAGTGGGGACAGCTATTACGAGCAGTACTTC
TRBV7-8	-	TRBJ1-6	few	CASSLLRQSPLHF	TGTGCCAGCAGCTTACTTAGGCAATCACCCCTCCACTTT
TRBV6-5	TRBD2	TRBJ2-7	-	CASSYSLQREVEQYF	TGTGCCAGCAGTTACAGCCTCCAGCGGGAGGTTGAGCAGTACTTC
TRBV7-2	TRBD2	TRBJ2-1	-	CASSLGTSYNEQFF	TGTGCCAGCAGCTTAGGGACTAGCTACAATGAGCAGTTCTTC
TRBV4-2	-	TRBJ2-7	-	CASSQEKGVGSYEQYF	TGTGCCAGCAGCCAAGAGAAGGGGGTGGGCTCCTACGAGCAGTACTTC
TRBV5-1	TRBD2	TRBJ2-5	-	CASTRTGGPEETQYF	TGCGCCAGCACGAGGACGGGGGGGCCAGAGGAGACCCAGTACTTC
TRBV29-1	-	TRBJ1-2	-	CSVDQGYGYTF	TGCAGCGTTGATCAGGGTTATGGCTACACCTTC
TRBV15	TRBD1	TRBJ1-5	-	CATVEQGGKISNQPQHF	TGTGCCACCGTGGAACAGGGGGGGAAAATTAGCAATCAGCCCCAGCATTTT
TRBV7-2	TRBD2	TRBJ2-1	-	CASSRGTSGGRYEQFF	TGTGCCAGCAGCCGGGGGACTAGCGGGGGAAGATATGAGCAGTTCTTC
TRBV29-1	-	TRBJ2-7	-	CSARGAGYEQYF	TGCAGCGCTCGGGGGGCGGGCTACGAGCAGTACTTC
TRBV4-1	-	TRBJ2-3	-	CASSQEGAEDTQYF	TGCGCCAGCAGCCAAGAAGGGGCCGAAGATACGCAGTATTTT
TRBV29-1	-	TRBJ2-3	once	CSGSAPDTQYF	TGCAGCGGGAGCGCCCCAGATACGCAGTATTTT
TRBV6-5	-	TRBJ2-7	-	CASRGTIYEQYF	TGTGCCAGCAGAGGGACAATCTACGAGCAGTACTTC
TRBV30	TRBD1	TRBJ2-7	-	CACTRDRGLEQYF	TGTGCCTGTACAAGGGACAGGGGGCTCGAGCAGTACTTC
TRBV2	TRBD2	TRBJ2-7	-	CASKLAGETYEQYF	TGTGCCAGCAAATTAGCGGGGGAGACCTACGAGCAGTACTTC
TRBV2	-	TRBJ2-7	-	CASRSRGHSYEQYF	TGTGCCAGCAGATCCCGGGGCCACTCCTACGAGCAGTACTTC
TRBV5-1	TRBD2	TRBJ2-2	few	CASSSGLAGGTGELFF	TGCGCCAGCAGCTCGGGACTAGCGGGAGGAACCGGGGAGCTGTTTTTT
TRBV29-1	-	TRBJ2-7	-	CSVGSGEQYF	TGCAGCGTTGGTTCCGGGGAGCAGTACTTC
TRBV5-6	TRBD1	TRBJ2-7	-	CASSSLGTGSYEQYF	TGTGCCAGCAGCTCCCTCGGGACAGGGAGCTACGAGCAGTACTTC
TRBV7-3	-	TRBJ2-1	-	CASSSRKPGLQGDEQFF	TGTGCCAGCAGCTCCCGAAAACCGGGACTTCAGGGCGATGAGCAGTTCTTC
TRBV12-5	-	TRBJ1-6	-	CASGDTRSYNSPLHF	TGTGCTAGTGGTGACACTCGCTCCTATAATTCACCCCTCCACTTT
TRBV5-4	-	TRBJ1-5	-	CASSVAGRAYYSNQPQHF	TGTGCCAGCAGCGTCGCTGGAAGGGCGTATTATAGCAATCAGCCCCAGCATTTT
TRBV4-3	-	TRBJ2-2	-	CASSQDRGTANTGELFF	TGCGCCAGCAGCCAAGATCGCGGGACAGCGAACACCGGGGAGCTGTTTTTT
TRBV5-4	TRBD2	TRBJ2-1	-	CASSISGGTYNEQFF	TGTGCCAGCAGCATTAGCGGGGGGACCTACAATGAGCAGTTCTTC
TRBV2	TRBD1	TRBJ1-5	-	CASSPRDRPPRQPQHF	TGTGCCAGCAGCCCCCGGGACAGGCCCCCAAGGCAGCCCCAGCATTTT
TRBV10-3	-	TRBJ1-3	-	CAISSLDSGNTIYF	TGTGCCATCAGTTCCCTAGACTCTGGAAACACCATATATTTT
TRBV5-4	TRBD2	TRBJ2-2	-	CASSLGLAGDTGELFF	TGTGCCAGCAGCTTGGGGCTAGCGGGAGACACCGGGGAGCTGTTTTTT
TRBV4-1	TRBD1	TRBJ1-6	-	CASSHPGTGISYNSPLHF	TGCGCCAGCAGCCACCCCGGGACAGGGATTTCCTATAATTCACCCCTCCACTTT
TRBV14	TRBD2	TRBJ2-5	once	CASSQGGTSGGRGLPGQETQYF	TGTGCCAGCAGCCAAGGTGGGACTAGCGGGGGGCGGGGGCTACCGGGCCAAGAGACCCAGTACTTC
TRBV5-6	TRBD1	TRBJ2-7	-	CASSQDRGESYEQYF	TGTGCCAGCAGCCAGGACAGGGGGGAATCCTACGAGCAGTACTTC
TRBV5-1	-	TRBJ2-5	-	CASSRGTSARETQYF	TGCGCCAGCAGCCGCGGGACTTCCGCTCGGGAGACCCAGTACTTC
TRBV18	-	TRBJ2-3	-	CASSPLPAVDTQYF	TGTGCCAGCTCACCACTCCCGGCCGTGGATACGCAGTATTTT
TRBV7-9	TRBD1	TRBJ1-2	-	CASSLGQGAHYGYTF	TGTGCCAGCAGCTTAGGACAGGGTGCCCACTATGGCTACACCTTC
TRBV13	TRBD2	TRBJ2-1	-	CASSLPGLANNEQFF	TGTGCCAGCAGCCTCCCGGGACTAGCGAACAATGAGCAGTTCTTC
TRBV5-1	-	TRBJ2-1	-	CASTNPSANEQFF	TGCGCCAGCACCAACCCTAGTGCCAATGAGCAGTTCTTC
TRBV27	TRBD2	TRBJ2-5	-	CASSSRLAGSETQYF	TGTGCCAGCAGTTCCCGACTAGCGGGATCAGAGACCCAGTACTTC
TRBV5-1	-	TRBJ2-2	once	CASSLGDVGTGELFF	TGCGCCAGCAGCTTGGGGGACGTAGGCACCGGGGAGCTGTTTTTT
TRBV5-5	TRBD1	TRBJ2-3	-	CASSLEAGGVGTDTQYF	TGTGCCAGCAGCTTGGAGGCAGGGGGCGTAGGAACAGATACGCAGTATTTT
TRBV7-9	TRBD1	TRBJ1-1	-	CASSLLPGTGASTEAFF	TGTGCCAGCAGCCTTCTCCCCGGGACAGGGGCTAGCACTGAAGCTTTCTTT
TRBV5-6	-	TRBJ1-1	once	CASSLGESEAFF	TGTGCCAGCAGCCTGGGTGAGTCGGAAGCTTTCTTT
TRBV10-3	-	TRBJ1-5	-	CAISEGPRQPQHF	TGTGCCATCAGTGAGGGACCCCGTCAGCCCCAGCATTTT
TRBV5-1	-	TRBJ2-5	-	CASSLVGTRQETQYF	TGCGCCAGCAGCTTGGTCGGGACGCGCCAAGAGACCCAGTACTTC
TRBV9	TRBD2	TRBJ2-1	-	CASSVAGSGRDNEQFF	TGTGCCAGCAGCGTAGCGGGTAGCGGGAGAGACAATGAGCAGTTCTTC
TRBV19	TRBD1	TRBJ2-3	few	CASSARQGGSSTDTQYF	TGTGCCAGTAGTGCGAGACAGGGGGGGTCTAGCACAGATACGCAGTATTTT
TRBV6-1	TRBD1	TRBJ2-7	-	CASREAGQGTYEQYF	TGTGCCAGCAGGGAAGCGGGACAGGGGACCTACGAGCAGTACTTC
TRBV19	-	TRBJ2-5	-	CASSPPGLGQETQYF	TGTGCCAGTAGTCCCCCGGGGTTAGGCCAAGAGACCCAGTACTTC
TRBV4-3	-	TRBJ2-1	-	CASSQQMNEQFF	TGCGCCAGCAGCCAACAAATGAATGAGCAGTTCTTC
TRBV19	-	TRBJ2-7	-	CATSGSYEQYF	TGTGCCACTTCGGGCTCCTACGAGCAGTACTTC
TRBV19	-	TRBJ2-7	once	CASRYRDGSSYEQYF	TGTGCCAGTAGATACCGGGACGGAAGCTCCTACGAGCAGTACTTC
TRBV6-1	TRBD2	TRBJ2-1	-	CASSGTSGLAEKQFF	TGTGCCAGCAGTGGTACCTCGGGACTAGCGGAGAAGCAGTTCTTC
TRBV7-9	-	TRBJ2-5	-	CASSAHTQETQYF	TGTGCCAGCAGCGCCCACACCCAAGAGACCCAGTACTTC
TRBV25-1	-	TRBJ2-5	-	CASSESGAAQETQYF	TGTGCCAGCAGTGAATCAGGGGCCGCCCAAGAGACCCAGTACTTC